The source of this TCR beta chain is a study of blood T cell repertoires in COVID-19. Study as a whole: COVID-19 samples collected from the United States, Italy and Spain covered acute and convalescent phases.

Germline CDR1 is SEHNR and CDR2 is FQNEAQ (reference sequence). The V end lost 5 bases, the J end lost 5 bases, and 8 bases lay between the germline ends. This CDR3 region has 12 residues. Produced via immunoSEQ multiplex PCR; TCRdb's table is partial and in-frame only. The data contain about 100,000 clones, about four fifths of them singletons. This receptor was identified in a man aged 35 to 55 with active or convalescent COVID-19. The V call is TRBV7-9, the J call TRBJ2-3; D is uncertain. Source material: peripheral blood. The CDR3 bases are TGTGCCAGCAGCCAAGGCGGAGATACGCAGTATTTT. Translation: CASSQGGDTQYF.